This T cell receptor (beta chain) was obtained from a study of blood T cells in healthy people across ages. The study's findings and limits: With age, beta diversity per million T cells declined roughly linearly, significantly by approximately 41. Naive and antigen-experienced cells were not separated, limiting conclusive comparison.

V was cut by 8 bases and J by 4 bases, with 12 bases left in between. There are 12 residues in the CDR3. Germline lookup yields CDR1 MGHRA and CDR2 YSYEKL. Comments on this clonotype: The antigen is not known.

The second PCR ran about 6 to 11 cycles with a sample-barcoded 5' primer and J-beta primers. Every cDNA was tagged by a template-switch adaptor with 12 random nucleotides. Via MiXCR, TCRdb re-called the 5' RACE reads, giving one row per CDR3 protein. The sample shows over 1,500,000 distinct CDR3 sequences, approximately 39% of them seen only once. Material for sequencing was blood. This rearrangement joins TRBV4-1 to TRBJ2-7, with a tentative D call TRBD2 (5 bases). The sequence was collected from a human donor in good health. Here the CDR3 reads CASGEIQYEQYF. In DNA, the CDR3 is TGCGCCAGCGGGGAGATTCAATACGAGCAGTACTTC.